Listed here are 11 T cell receptor beta chains from one sample, sequenced in a study of cytomegalovirus exposure and HLA in healthy donors. This PCR relied on a set of 60 Vbeta primers and 13 Jbeta primers. Sequencing was performed with immunoSEQ multiplex PCR; in TCRdb, only in-frame clones are kept and a portion is missing. The sample shows some 200,000 clones, 82% of them seen only once. The sequencing input was PBMCs. These receptors all stem from a boy aged 2-15 years in good health and CMV-seronegative.

This chain joins TRBV6-5 and TRBJ2-7; no firm D call. CDR1 MNHEY and CDR2 SVGAGI come from the germline V gene. V was pared by 2 bases and J by 0 bases, with 5 bases between. CDR3 length: 13 amino acids. The CDR3 is CASSYRSSYEQYF. Written as DNA, the CDR3 is TGTGCCAGCAGTTACCGGAGCTCCTACGAGCAGTACTTC.

This chain connects TRBV2 to TRBJ2-5; D might be TRBD2 (5 bases). This CDR3 has 12 residues. Trimming removed 7 bases from V and 1 base from J, with 7 bases in between. The germline V gene has CDR1 SNHLY and CDR2 FYNNEI. CDR3 loop: CASKRGQETQYF. The CDR3 DNA reads as TGTGCCAGCAAACGGGGCCAAGAGACCCAGTACTTC. Using reference TRBV2 and TRBJ2-5 for the parts outside the CDR3, the full variable domain is EPEVTQTPSHQVTQMGQEVILRCVPISNHLYFYWYRQILGQKVEFLVSFYNNEISEKSEIFDDQFSVERPDGSNFTLKIRSTKLEDSAMYFCASKRGQETQYFGPGTRLLVL.

The CDR3 DNA follows: TGTGCCATCAGTGAATCCTGGGGACTAGCGGGGGGCAGCACAGATACGCAGTATTTT. It translates to CAISESWGLAGGSTDTQYF. The gene calls are TRBV10-3 and TRBJ2-3, with 15 bases lining up with TRBD2. This CDR3 is built from 19 residues. V shed 3 bases, J shed 0 bases, and the junction held 7 bases outside the gene matches. Germline assignment: CDR1 ENHRY and CDR2 SYGVKD.

The rearrangement joins TRBV27 to TRBJ2-1, with 7 bases identical to TRBD2. CDR1 is MNHEY and CDR2 is SMNVEV in the germline V gene (reference sequence). The V segment lost 8 bases and the J segment 7 bases; nucleotides outside the gene matches: 11. This CDR3 is built from 14 residues. This CDR3 is CASGERGAFNEQFF. The CDR3 DNA reads TGTGCCAGCGGAGAGCGGGGTGCTTTTAATGAGCAGTTCTTC.

This sequence joins TRBV19 and TRBJ2-7; D unresolved. The V gene's germline CDR1 is LNHDA and CDR2 SQIVND (reference sequence). The V end was cut by 2 bases, the J end by 2 bases, with 10 bases between. The length of the CDR3 is 14 residues. The CDR3 here is CASSINSLAYEQYF. The CDR3 bases are TGTGCCAGTAGTATAAACAGTCTCGCCTACGAGCAGTACTTC.

This clone was seen a single time. This chain uses TRBV6-1 with TRBJ1-2, with 7 bases aligning to TRBD1. Looked up from germline, CDR1 is MNHNS and CDR2 is SASEGT. The CDR3 contains 15 residues. With V trimmed by 6 bases and J by 5 bases, 12 bases remained unmatched. DNA for the CDR3: TGTGCCAGCAGGGCAGAACAGGGGTTCGGGTATGGCTACACCTTC. Translated: CASRAEQGFGYGYTF.

This chain connects TRBV19 to TRBJ1-4, with a possible D match to TRBD1 (6 bases). CDR1 and CDR2 (germline): LNHDA, SQIVND (reference sequence). Trimming stripped 4 bases from V and 6 bases from J, with 12 bases between. The CDR3 extends over 14 amino acids. The CDR3 reads CASSNTGSDEKLFF. In DNA, the CDR3 is TGTGCCAGTAGTAACACAGGGTCGGATGAAAAACTGTTTTTT.

The genes are TRBV13 and TRBJ2-1; 7 nucleotides agree with TRBD1. The CDR3 runs to 14 residues. V was clipped by 5 bases and J by 5 bases; unmatched bases: 6. Germline assignment: CDR1 PRHDT and CDR2 FYEKMQ (reference sequence). CDR3 sequence: CASSQGTVDNEQFF. Written as DNA, the CDR3 is TGTGCCAGCAGCCAAGGGACAGTCGACAATGAGCAGTTCTTC.

This clone was counted once. The chain couples TRBV4-1 to TRBJ2-7, with TRBD1 matching 7 bases. V lost 4 bases, J lost 3 bases, and 12 bases stayed unmatched. The CDR3 covers 16 residues. From germline, CDR1 is MGHRA and CDR2 YSYEKL. The DNA for the CDR3 is TGCGCCAGCAGCCTCGGGACAGCCCAACAGGGCTACGAGCAGTACTTC. Its protein is CASSLGTAQQGYEQYF.

This clone was seen a handful of times. The chain carries TRBV5-1 and TRBJ2-7; TRBD1 matches 8 bases. The CDR3 has 15 amino acids. The V segment lost 4 bases and the J segment 3 bases; nucleotides outside the gene matches: 9. Germline V gene lookup returns CDR1 SGHRS and CDR2 YFSETQ. CDR3 loop: CASSPRRDRRYEQYF. The CDR3 bases are TGCGCCAGCAGCCCCCGCCGGGACAGGCGCTACGAGCAGTACTTC.

Concerning this clone itself: Other nucleotide sequences from this sample produce the same CDR3. This sequence joins TRBV6-5 and TRBJ1-2; D may be TRBD1 (6 bases). Germline CDR1 and CDR2: MNHEY and SVGAGI. V lost 0 bases, J lost 7 bases, and 12 bases lay in between. This CDR3 contains 14 residues. The CDR3 protein is CASSYSRGLSGYTF. DNA for the CDR3: TGTGCCAGCAGTTACTCGAGGGGGTTGAGTGGCTACACCTTC.